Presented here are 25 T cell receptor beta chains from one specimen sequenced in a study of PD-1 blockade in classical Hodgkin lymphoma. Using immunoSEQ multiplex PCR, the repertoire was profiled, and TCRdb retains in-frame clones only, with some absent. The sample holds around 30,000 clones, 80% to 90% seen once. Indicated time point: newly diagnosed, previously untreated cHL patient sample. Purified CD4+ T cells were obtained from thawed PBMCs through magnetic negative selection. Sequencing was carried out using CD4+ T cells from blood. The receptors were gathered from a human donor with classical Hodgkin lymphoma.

This CDR3 reads CASSLLAEETQYF. CDR3 coding DNA: TGTGCCAGCAGTTTGCTAGCGGAAGAGACCCAGTACTTC. The rearrangement uses TRBV27 and TRBJ2-5, with 7 bases identical to TRBD2. The V and J ends lost 3 bases and 3 bases, in that order; junction bases with no gene match: 1. Germline loops: CDR1 MNHEY, CDR2 SMNVEV (reference sequence). The CDR3 length is 13 residues.

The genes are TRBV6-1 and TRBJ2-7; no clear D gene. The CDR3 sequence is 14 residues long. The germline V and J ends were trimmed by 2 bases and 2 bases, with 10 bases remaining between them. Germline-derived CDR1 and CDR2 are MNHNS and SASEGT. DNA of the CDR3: TGTGCCAGCAGTGAATGGACGGCGACCTACGAGCAGTACTTC. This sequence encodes CASSEWTATYEQYF.

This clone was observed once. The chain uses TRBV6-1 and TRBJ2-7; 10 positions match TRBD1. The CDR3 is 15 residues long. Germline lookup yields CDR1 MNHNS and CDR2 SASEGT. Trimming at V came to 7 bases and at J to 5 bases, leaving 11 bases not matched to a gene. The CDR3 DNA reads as TGTGCCAGCAAGAGCGGACAGGGGGAATTCGACGAGCAGTACTTC. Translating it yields CASKSGQGEFDEQYF.

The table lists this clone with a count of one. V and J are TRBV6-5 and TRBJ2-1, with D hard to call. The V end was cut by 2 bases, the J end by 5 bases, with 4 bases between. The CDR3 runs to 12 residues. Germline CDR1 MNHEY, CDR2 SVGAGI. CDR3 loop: CASSYADNEQFF. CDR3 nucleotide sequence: TGTGCCAGCAGTTACGCGGACAATGAGCAGTTCTTC.

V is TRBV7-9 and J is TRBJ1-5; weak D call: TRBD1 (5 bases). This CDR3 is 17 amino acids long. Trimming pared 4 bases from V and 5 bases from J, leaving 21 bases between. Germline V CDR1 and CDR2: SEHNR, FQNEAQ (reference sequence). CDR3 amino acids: CASSSLRDGTGDQPQHF. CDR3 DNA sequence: TGTGCCAGCAGCTCCCTCCGGGACGGGACGGGTGATCAGCCCCAGCATTTT.

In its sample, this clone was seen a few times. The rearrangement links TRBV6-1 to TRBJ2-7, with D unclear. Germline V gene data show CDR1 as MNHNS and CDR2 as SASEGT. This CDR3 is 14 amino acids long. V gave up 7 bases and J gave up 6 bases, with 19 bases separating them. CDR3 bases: TGTGCCAGCAACGAGGAGAAGGTTTTTGTCGAGCAGTACTTC. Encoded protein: CASNEEKVFVEQYF.

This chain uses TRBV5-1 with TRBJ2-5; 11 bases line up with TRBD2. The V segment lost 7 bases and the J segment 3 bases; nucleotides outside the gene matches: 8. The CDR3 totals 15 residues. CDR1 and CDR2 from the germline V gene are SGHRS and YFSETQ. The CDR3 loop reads CASRPLGLAEETQYF. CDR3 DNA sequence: TGCGCCAGCCGACCGCTGGGACTAGCGGAAGAGACCCAGTACTTC.

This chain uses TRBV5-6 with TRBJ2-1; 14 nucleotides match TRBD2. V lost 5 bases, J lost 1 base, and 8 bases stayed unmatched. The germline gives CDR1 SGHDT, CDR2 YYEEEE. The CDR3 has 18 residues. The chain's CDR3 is CASRPGLAGVGSYNEQFF. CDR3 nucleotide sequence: TGTGCCAGCAGACCGGGACTAGCGGGAGTAGGTTCCTACAATGAGCAGTTCTTC.

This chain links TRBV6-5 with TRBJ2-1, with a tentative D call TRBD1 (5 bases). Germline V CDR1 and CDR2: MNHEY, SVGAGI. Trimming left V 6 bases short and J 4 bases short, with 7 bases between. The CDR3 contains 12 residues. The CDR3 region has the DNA TGTGCCAGCAGGGGGCCTTACAATGAGCAGTTCTTC. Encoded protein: CASRGPYNEQFF.

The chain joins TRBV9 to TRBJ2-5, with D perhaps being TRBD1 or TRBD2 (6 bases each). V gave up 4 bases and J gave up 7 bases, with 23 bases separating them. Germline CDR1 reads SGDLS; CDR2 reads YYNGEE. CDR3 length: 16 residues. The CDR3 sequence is CASSPRGGDPGATQYF. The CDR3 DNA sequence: TGTGCCAGCAGCCCCCGAGGTGGGGACCCGGGGGCGACCCAGTACTTC.

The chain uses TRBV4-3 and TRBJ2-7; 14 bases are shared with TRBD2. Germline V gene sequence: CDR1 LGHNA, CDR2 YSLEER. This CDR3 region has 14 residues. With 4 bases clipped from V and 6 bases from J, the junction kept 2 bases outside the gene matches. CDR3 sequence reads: CASSRGLAGGEQYF. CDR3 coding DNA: TGCGCCAGCAGCCGCGGACTAGCGGGAGGCGAGCAGTACTTC.

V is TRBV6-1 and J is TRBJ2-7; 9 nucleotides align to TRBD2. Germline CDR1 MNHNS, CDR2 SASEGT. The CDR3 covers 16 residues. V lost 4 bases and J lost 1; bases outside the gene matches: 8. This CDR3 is CASSGPETSGSYEQYF. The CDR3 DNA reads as TGTGCCAGCAGTGGCCCCGAGACTAGCGGATCCTACGAGCAGTACTTC.

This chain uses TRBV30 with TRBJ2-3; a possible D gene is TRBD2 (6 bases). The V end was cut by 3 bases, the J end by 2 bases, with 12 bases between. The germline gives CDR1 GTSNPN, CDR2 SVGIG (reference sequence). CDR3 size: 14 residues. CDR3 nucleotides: TGTGCCTGGAGCGGAGGGGTAGTCACAGATACGCAGTATTTT. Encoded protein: CAWSGGVVTDTQYF.

The CDR3 DNA is TGCGCCAGCAGCCAGGAGCCCAGCACAGATACGCAGTATTTT. Protein: CASSQEPSTDTQYF. The J gene is TRBJ2-3, the V gene TRBV5-1; D is unresolved. CDR3 size: 14 residues. Trimming stripped 4 bases from V and 0 bases from J, with 9 bases between. Germline V gene data show CDR1 as SGHRS and CDR2 as YFSETQ.

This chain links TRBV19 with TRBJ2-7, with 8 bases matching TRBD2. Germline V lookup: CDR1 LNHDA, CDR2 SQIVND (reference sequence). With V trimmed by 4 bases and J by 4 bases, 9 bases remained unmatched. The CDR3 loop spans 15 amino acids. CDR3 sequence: CASSTQAGDGYEQYF. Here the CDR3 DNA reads TGTGCCAGTAGTACCCAAGCGGGAGACGGGTACGAGCAGTACTTC.

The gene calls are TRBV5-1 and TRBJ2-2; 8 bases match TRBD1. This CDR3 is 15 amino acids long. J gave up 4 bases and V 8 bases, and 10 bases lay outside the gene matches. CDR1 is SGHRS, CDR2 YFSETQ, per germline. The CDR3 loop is CASGTGDVLTGELFF. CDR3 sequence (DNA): TGCGCCAGTGGGACAGGCGACGTCCTCACCGGGGAGCTGTTTTTT.

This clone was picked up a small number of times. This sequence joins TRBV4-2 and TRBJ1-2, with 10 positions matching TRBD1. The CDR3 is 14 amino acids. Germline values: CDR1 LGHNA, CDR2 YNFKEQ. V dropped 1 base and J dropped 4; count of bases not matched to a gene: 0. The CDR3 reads CASSQGTGGYGYTF. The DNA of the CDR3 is TGTGCCAGCAGCCAAGGGACAGGGGGCTATGGCTACACCTTC.

CDR3 sequence reads: CASAPGGTWGELFF. The CDR3, as DNA: TGCGCCAGCGCCCCGGGCGGTACTTGGGGGGAGCTGTTTTTT. This chain uses TRBV5-1 with TRBJ2-2; no definite D call. Trimming shortened V by 7 bases and J by 8 bases, and 18 bases separated the two germline ends. The CDR3 loop spans 14 amino acids. The germline V gene has CDR1 SGHRS and CDR2 YFSETQ.

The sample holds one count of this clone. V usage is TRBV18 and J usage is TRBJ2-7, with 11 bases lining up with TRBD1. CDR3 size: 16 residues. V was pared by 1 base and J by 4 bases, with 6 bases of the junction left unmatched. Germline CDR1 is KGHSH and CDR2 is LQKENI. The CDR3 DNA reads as TGTGCCAGCTCACCACAAACGGGACAGGGGGTATACGAGCAGTACTTC. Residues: CASSPQTGQGVYEQYF.

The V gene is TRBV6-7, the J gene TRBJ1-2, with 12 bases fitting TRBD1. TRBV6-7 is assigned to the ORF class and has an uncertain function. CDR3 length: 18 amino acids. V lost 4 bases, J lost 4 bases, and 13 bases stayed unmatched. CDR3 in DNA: TGTGCCAGCAGTTCCCAACGGGACAGGGGGCGTAAAAGCTATGGCTACACCTTC. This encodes CASSSQRDRGRKSYGYTF.

For the CDR3, the DNA is TGTGCCAGCAGGTCGACAGGGGAATACGAGCAGTACTTC. As protein: CASRSTGEYEQYF. V gene TRBV7-9 combines with J gene TRBJ2-7; TRBD1 matches 8 bases. Germline values: CDR1 SEHNR, CDR2 FQNEAQ (reference sequence). V shed 6 bases and J 4 bases; nucleotides not matched to a gene: 5. This CDR3 region has 13 residues. Filled out from reference TRBV7-9 and TRBJ2-7, the complete variable domain reads DTGVSQNPRHKITKRGQNVTFRCDPISEHNRLYWYRQTLGQGPEFLTYFQNEAQLEKSRLLSDRFSAERPKGSFSTLEIQRTEQGDSAMYLCASRSTGEYEQYFGPGTRLTVT.

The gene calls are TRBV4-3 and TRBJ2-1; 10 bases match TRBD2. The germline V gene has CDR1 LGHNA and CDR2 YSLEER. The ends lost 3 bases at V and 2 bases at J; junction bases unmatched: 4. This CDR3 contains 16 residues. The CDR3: CASSQTSGSTYNEQFF. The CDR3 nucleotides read TGCGCCAGCAGCCAGACTAGCGGGTCCACCTACAATGAGCAGTTCTTC.

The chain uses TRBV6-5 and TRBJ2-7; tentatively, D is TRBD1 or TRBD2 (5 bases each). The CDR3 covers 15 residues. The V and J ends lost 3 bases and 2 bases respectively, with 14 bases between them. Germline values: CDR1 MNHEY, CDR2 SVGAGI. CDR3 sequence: CASSYGTDSTYEQYF. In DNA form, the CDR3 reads TGTGCCAGCAGTTATGGGACCGATTCAACCTACGAGCAGTACTTC.

The CDR3 here is CASSYGGIRYEQYF. In DNA form, the CDR3 reads TGTGCCAGCAGTTACGGCGGAATACGCTACGAGCAGTACTTC. The J gene is TRBJ2-7, the V gene TRBV6-5, with D uncertain. Trimming stripped 2 bases from V and 3 bases from J, with 11 bases between. The CDR3 extends over 14 amino acids. CDR1 MNHEY and CDR2 SVGAGI come from the germline V gene.

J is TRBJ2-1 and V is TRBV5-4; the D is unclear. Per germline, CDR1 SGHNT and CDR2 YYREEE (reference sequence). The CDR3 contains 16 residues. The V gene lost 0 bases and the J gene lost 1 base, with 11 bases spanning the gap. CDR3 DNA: TGTGCCAGCAGCTTGGCAGGCCTTGGGTCCTACAATGAGCAGTTCTTC. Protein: CASSLAGLGSYNEQFF.